The 4 T cell receptor beta chains below were found in one sample sequenced in a study of blood T cell repertoires in COVID-19. Method: immunoSEQ multiplex PCR; TCRdb's copy keeps in-frame clones and lacks some. This table holds a few hundred thousand clones, roughly 88% found once. Sequencing was performed on PBMCs or T cells enriched from blood (not recorded which). These receptors all stem from a woman aged 40 to 49 who had recovered from COVID-19.

Worth noting for this clone: Additional DNA sequences in this sample encode the identical CDR3. The chain joins TRBV18 to TRBJ1-3; 7 nucleotides line up with TRBD1. Germline loops: CDR1 KGHSH, CDR2 LQKENI. The CDR3 has 15 amino acids. Trimming cost V 3 bases and J 1 base; bases outside gene matches: 3. The DNA for the CDR3 is TGTGCCAGCTCACCCGGGACAGCTTCTGGAAACACCATATATTTT. Amino acid sequence: CASSPGTASGNTIYF. Drawing the rest from reference TRBV18 and TRBJ1-3, the complete variable domain is NAGVMQNPRHLVRRRGQEARLRCSPMKGHSHVYWYRQLPEEGLKFMVYLQKENIIDESGMPKERFSAEFPKEGPSILRIQQVVRGDSAAYFCASSPGTASGNTIYFGEGSWLTVV.

This sequence joins TRBV2 and TRBJ1-4, with unresolved D. This CDR3 spans 13 amino acids. Trimming took off 3 bases at V and 10 bases at J, with 12 bases between the two ends. Germline V lookup: CDR1 SNHLY, CDR2 FYNNEI. For the CDR3, the DNA is TGTGCCAGCAGTGAGCGGGGAACGGGAAAACTGTTTTTT. Protein product: CASSERGTGKLFF.

The gene calls are TRBV6-6 and TRBJ2-5; TRBD1 matches at 8 bases. After removal of 8 bases from V and 4 bases from J, the junction contained 6 bases not matched to a gene. In germline, CDR1 is MNHNY, CDR2 SVGAGI (reference sequence). There are 13 residues in the CDR3. The CDR3 protein is CASVATGAETQYF. Written as DNA, the CDR3 is TGTGCCAGCGTGGCGACAGGGGCAGAGACCCAGTACTTC.

The CDR3 loop is CASSSDRGFRNTIYF. CDR3 bases: TGTGCCAGCAGCTCGGACAGGGGGTTTAGAAACACCATATATTTT. The chain links TRBV11-3 to TRBJ1-3, with TRBD1 matching over 10 bases. Germline V CDR1 and CDR2: SGHNT, YENEEA. The CDR3 has 15 amino acids. Germline trimming cut 4 bases from V and 5 bases from J; bases unmatched to any gene: 5.